This T cell receptor beta chain was documented in a study of blood T cell repertoires in COVID-19. Cohorts were determined from participant-reported clinical history. Symptom resolution, clearance, or two negative PCRs marked donors in Cohort 3 as recovered. Per the original methods: Estimates of nucleated cell counts were drawn from the amplification of reference gene primers. The data were produced by immunoSEQ multiplex PCR, yet TCRdb's version contains in-frame clones alone and is incomplete. D and trimming were read from the DNA, whereas the V and J calls and clone size are those reported in that table. This repertoire shows nearly 350,000 clones, less than 90% found once; its top ten account for more than 0.9%. The clonotype was recovered from a woman aged 25-40 years who had recovered from COVID-19. Source material: PBMCs or T cells enriched from blood (not recorded which).

CDR3 in amino acids: CASSPPLGTGDSPLHF. The CDR3 DNA sequence: TGTGCCAGCTCACCACCGCTCGGGACAGGTGATTCACCCCTCCACTTT. V usage is TRBV18 and J usage is TRBJ1-6, with 8 nucleotides matching TRBD1. Germline CDR1 is KGHSH and CDR2 is LQKENI. The CDR3 has 16 residues. After removal of 0 bases from V and 8 bases from J, the junction contained 6 bases not matched to a gene.